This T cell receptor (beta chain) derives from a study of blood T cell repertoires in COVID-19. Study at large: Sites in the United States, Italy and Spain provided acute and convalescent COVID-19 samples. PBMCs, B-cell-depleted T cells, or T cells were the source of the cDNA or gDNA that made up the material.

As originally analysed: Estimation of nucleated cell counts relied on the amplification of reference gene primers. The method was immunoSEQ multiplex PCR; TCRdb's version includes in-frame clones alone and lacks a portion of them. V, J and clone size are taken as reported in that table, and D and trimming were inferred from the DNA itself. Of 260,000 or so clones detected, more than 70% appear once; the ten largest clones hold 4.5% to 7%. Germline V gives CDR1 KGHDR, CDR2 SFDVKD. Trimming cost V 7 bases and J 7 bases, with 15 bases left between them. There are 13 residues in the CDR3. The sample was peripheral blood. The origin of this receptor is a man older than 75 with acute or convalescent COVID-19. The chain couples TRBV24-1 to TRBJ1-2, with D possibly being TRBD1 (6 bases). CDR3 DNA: TGTGCCACCAGCGAGGGCCGAGGGGGTGGCTACACCTTC. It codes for CATSEGRGGGYTF.